Below, 22 T cell receptor beta chains from the same sample are listed, as sequenced in a study of CD8+ T cells in alopecia areata. Extracted RNA was reverse transcribed into cDNA, the sequencing template. Only in-frame clones appear in the TCRdb table, and some are missing; sequencing was by immunoSEQ multiplex PCR. Of about 110,000 clones detected, 56% appear once; the ten largest clones hold 3% to 4%. The sample's treatment: oral pan-JAK inhibitor, 5-10 mg twice daily. Specimen: CD4+ T cells sorted from blood, collected at week 24, from a patient treated with tofacitinib. These receptors originate from a human donor with alopecia areata.

V usage is TRBV7-2 and J usage is TRBJ1-6; D call uncertain. Germline values: CDR1 SGHTA, CDR2 FQGNSA. V lost 1 base and J lost 7, with 11 bases in between. CDR3 length equals 15 residues. CDR3 region: CASSLGSFGNSPLHF. The CDR3 DNA follows: TGTGCCAGCAGCTTAGGGTCCTTCGGGAATTCACCCCTCCACTTT.

The chain carries TRBV4-1 and TRBJ1-1; 7 bases align to TRBD1. After removal of 0 bases from V and 1 base from J, the junction contained 5 bases not matched to a gene. The CDR3 covers 16 residues. The germline CDR1 and CDR2 sequences are MGHRA and YSYEKL. CDR3 amino acids: CASSQERGTANTEAFF. The CDR3 coding sequence is TGCGCCAGCAGCCAAGAACGGGGGACAGCGAACACTGAAGCTTTCTTT.

This clone appeared a few times. The chain couples TRBV13 to TRBJ2-7; 9 bases match TRBD1. The CDR3 totals 13 residues. With 4 bases clipped from V and 5 bases from J, the junction kept 3 bases outside the gene matches. Germline V CDR1 and CDR2: PRHDT, FYEKMQ (reference sequence). Written as DNA, the CDR3 is TGTGCCAGCAGCTCGAGGACAGGGGACGAGCAGTACTTC. Protein: CASSSRTGDEQYF.

J is TRBJ2-5 and V is TRBV6-1, with D uncertain. Looked up from germline, CDR1 is MNHNS and CDR2 is SASEGT. The V gene lost 5 bases and the J gene lost 3 bases, with 7 bases spanning the gap. This CDR3 region has 12 residues. For the CDR3, the DNA is TGTGCCAGCAGTCCGTACAAAGAGACCCAGTACTTC. This encodes CASSPYKETQYF.

The gene calls are TRBV6-5 and TRBJ1-5; maybe TRBD1 (6 bases). The CDR3 is 13 residues long. Trimming shortened V by 0 bases and J by 7 bases, and 7 bases separated the two germline ends. Germline lookup yields CDR1 MNHEY and CDR2 SVGAGI. In DNA form, the CDR3 reads TGTGCCAGCAGTTACTCGGGACAACAGCCCCAGCATTTT. Translation: CASSYSGQQPQHF.

Only a few counts were recorded for this clone. V and J are TRBV10-3 and TRBJ1-6, with D possibly TRBD1 on 5 matching bases. Germline V gene sequence: CDR1 ENHRY, CDR2 SYGVKD. V shed 5 bases and J shed 13 bases, with 15 bases lying between them. CDR3 length: 13 amino acids. CDR3 nucleotide sequence: TGTGCCATCAGTCCCGGGACGGCTATGCCCCTCCACTTT. Its protein is CAISPGTAMPLHF.

The chain recombines TRBV10-3 with TRBJ1-2; 8 bases are a match to TRBD1. Germline lookup yields CDR1 ENHRY and CDR2 SYGVKD. V lost 7 bases to trimming and J lost 8 bases; unmatched junction nucleotides: 6. The CDR3 consists of 12 residues. The CDR3 reads CAITGTGEGYTF. In DNA, the CDR3 is TGTGCCATCACCGGGACAGGAGAGGGCTACACCTTC.

The chain employs TRBV5-4 and TRBJ1-2, with 7 bases lining up with TRBD1. From germline, CDR1 is SGHNT and CDR2 YYREEE (reference sequence). This CDR3 spans 15 amino acids. V trimming: 4 bases; J trimming: 2 bases; junction bases outside the gene matches: 8. The CDR3 is CASSRPEQGNYGYTF. In DNA, the CDR3 is TGTGCCAGCAGCCGCCCCGAACAGGGGAACTATGGCTACACCTTC.

This clone turned up a few times. The gene calls are TRBV4-2 and TRBJ2-5, with no clear D. Looked up from germline, CDR1 is LGHNA and CDR2 is YNFKEQ. The V end was cut by 1 base, the J end by 2 bases, with 8 bases between. The length of the CDR3 is 14 residues. CDR3 sequence (DNA): TGTGCCAGCAGCCAAGGGGCAAGTCAAGAGACCCAGTACTTC. Its protein is CASSQGASQETQYF.

This sequence joins TRBV2 and TRBJ2-7; 7 bases match TRBD1. CDR3 length equals 12 residues. CDR1 and CDR2 from the germline V gene are SNHLY and FYNNEI. Trimming at V came to 7 bases and at J to 3 bases, leaving 3 bases not matched to a gene. CDR3 DNA: TGTGCCAGCAAAGGACAGGTCTACGAGCAGTACTTC. Translated, it gives CASKGQVYEQYF.

The V and J genes are TRBV7-2 and TRBJ2-6, with D perhaps being TRBD1 or TRBD2 (5 bases each). Trimming took off 5 bases at V and 5 bases at J, with 13 bases between the two ends. CDR3 length: 15 amino acids. Germline V gene lookup returns CDR1 SGHTA and CDR2 FQGNSA. CDR3 in amino acids: CASSQEGSWANVLTF. CDR3 in DNA: TGTGCCAGCAGCCAAGAGGGGAGCTGGGCCAACGTCCTGACTTTC.

This clone was observed a few times. The V call is TRBV6-1, the J call TRBJ2-1; the D gene is possibly TRBD1 (5 bases). With 7 bases removed from V and 0 bases from J, the gap between germline ends came to 10 bases. The CDR3 consists of 14 residues. Germline values: CDR1 MNHNS, CDR2 SASEGT. The CDR3 sequence: CASTLDSSYNEQFF. The DNA of the CDR3 is TGTGCCAGCACCCTAGACAGCTCCTACAATGAGCAGTTCTTC.

The chain joins TRBV30 to TRBJ2-1; TRBD2 matches at 8 bases. The CDR3 totals 15 residues. The V gene's germline CDR1 is GTSNPN and CDR2 SVGIG (reference sequence). V was clipped by 3 bases and J by 0 bases; unmatched bases: 4. CDR3 residues: CAWRIAGPSYNEQFF. In nucleotides, the CDR3 is TGTGCCTGGAGGATAGCGGGGCCCTCCTACAATGAGCAGTTCTTC.

The chain combines TRBV6-5 with TRBJ2-5, with a possible D match to TRBD1 (5 bases). This CDR3 contains 14 residues. Germline V gives CDR1 MNHEY, CDR2 SVGAGI. Between the trimmed V and J ends, which lost 0 bases and 4 bases, there was a span of 9 bases. CDR3 region: CASSYSGQAETQYF. CDR3 DNA: TGTGCCAGCAGTTACTCGGGGCAGGCAGAGACCCAGTACTTC.

This chain connects TRBV29-1 to TRBJ1-1; D might be TRBD1 (6 bases). The germline gives CDR1 SQVTM, CDR2 ANQGSEA. The CDR3 is made up of 13 amino acids. Trimming pared 4 bases from V and 0 bases from J, leaving 9 bases between. The CDR3 spells CSVARTVNTEAFF. The CDR3 DNA is TGCAGCGTTGCCCGGACAGTGAACACTGAAGCTTTCTTT. Drawing the rest from reference TRBV29-1 and TRBJ1-1, the complete variable domain is SAVISQKPSRDICQRGTSLTIQCQVDSQVTMMFWYRQQPGQSLTLIATANQGSEATYESGFVIDKFPISRPNLTFSTLTVSNMSPEDSSIYLCSVARTVNTEAFFGQGTRLTVV.

This chain connects TRBV4-3 to TRBJ1-3; D not resolved. Trimming took 0 bases from V and 7 from J, leaving 13 bases between them. The CDR3 runs to 15 residues. The germline gives CDR1 LGHNA, CDR2 YSLEER. The CDR3 coding sequence is TGCGCCAGCAGCCAAGACGTAGTCACGTGGAACACCATATATTTT. Its translation: CASSQDVVTWNTIYF.

This chain links TRBV4-2 with TRBJ1-1; D not resolved. V lost 5 bases, J lost 0 bases, and 7 bases lay in between. CDR3 length equals 13 residues. Germline V gene sequence: CDR1 LGHNA, CDR2 YNFKEQ. The chain's CDR3 is CASSLGVNTEAFF. The CDR3 DNA reads as TGTGCCAGCAGCTTAGGAGTGAACACTGAAGCTTTCTTT.

The sample holds a few counts of this clone. The chain couples TRBV11-2 to TRBJ2-3, with D uncertain. With 0 bases removed from V and 8 bases from J, the gap between germline ends came to 6 bases. The germline gives CDR1 SGHAT, CDR2 FQNNGV. The length of the CDR3 is 12 residues. CDR3: CASSLESGTQYF. Written as DNA, the CDR3 is TGTGCCAGCAGCTTAGAGAGTGGTACGCAGTATTTT.

The chain has TRBV5-1 and TRBJ1-6; a possible D gene is TRBD1 (6 bases). Germline assignment: CDR1 SGHRS and CDR2 YFSETQ. CDR3 length: 16 residues. The ends were cut back, 2 bases at V and 7 bases at J, with 16 bases in the middle. The CDR3 protein is CASSFSTQGSNSPLHF. The CDR3 DNA reads TGCGCCAGCAGCTTCTCCACACAGGGTTCGAATTCACCCCTCCACTTT.

This chain links TRBV5-1 with TRBJ2-4; the D is unclear. There are 15 residues in the CDR3. V was cut by 0 bases and J by 8 bases, with 15 bases left in between. Per germline, CDR1 SGHRS and CDR2 YFSETQ. As DNA, the CDR3 is TGCGCCAGCAGCTTGGCCCGACTGGCTGGAGACATTCAGTACTTC. Encoded protein: CASSLARLAGDIQYF.

In its sample, this clone was seen a few times. This chain uses TRBV6-6 with TRBJ1-1, with 7 bases lining up with TRBD1. This CDR3 comprises 13 residues. Germline CDR1 is MNHNY and CDR2 is SVGAGI (reference sequence). V was pared by 8 bases and J by 5 bases, with 8 bases of the junction left unmatched. Here the CDR3 DNA reads TGTGCCAGCGGCAGGGGGAGTGAGACTGAAGCTTTCTTT. Its protein product is CASGRGSETEAFF.

This clone was counted a single time. V and J are TRBV25-1 and TRBJ2-3, with 7 positions matching TRBD1. With V trimmed by 2 bases and J by 2 bases, 4 bases remained unmatched. CDR1 and CDR2 (germline): MGHDK, SYGVNS. The CDR3 is 15 amino acids. The DNA of the CDR3 is TGTGCCAGCAGTGAAACAGGGGTTCTCACAGATACGCAGTATTTT. It yields the protein CASSETGVLTDTQYF.